This TCR beta chain was recovered during a study of molecular identifiers for immune sequencing clone quantification. Naive CD8 sequencing libraries were generated from approximately 22,000 to 940,000 sorted cells, with 10%, 30% or 50% RNA as input. TCRdb reprocessed the PCR reads with MiXCR, giving one entry per CDR3 protein. The data hold under 9,500 distinct CDR3 sequences, with about 30% observed a single time. CDR1 and CDR2 (germline): MGHRA, YSYEKL. This CDR3 region has 15 residues. V shed 1 base and J shed 7 bases, with 14 bases lying between them. The chain uses TRBV4-1 and TRBJ2-1; weak D call: TRBD2 (6 bases). The TCR comes from a human donor in good health. Some libraries in this study had Jurkat cell RNA spiked in. What was sequenced was naive CD8+ T cells from blood, with Jurkat cell RNA spiked in. This sample's subset: FACS-sorted CD8+CD4-CCR7+CD45RA+ naive T cells. In DNA, the CDR3 is TGCGCCAGCAGCCAAGTTCCGGGAGCGTCGAATGAGCAGTTCTTC. Translation gives CASSQVPGASNEQFF.